This TCR beta chain was profiled in a study of radiotherapy plus CTLA-4 blockade in lung cancer. Whole-study findings and limits: Clones of tumor-derived TCRs expanded in blood after radiotherapy plus ipilimumab.

TCRdb's table, derived via immunoSEQ multiplex PCR, lists solely in-frame clones and lacks some. The profile shows tens of thousands of clones, 79% of them singletons. This clone was seen just once. Its antigen is undetermined. Focal radiation plus CTLA-4 blockade with ipilimumab was given to patients with chemo-refractory metastatic non-small-cell lung cancer. Deletions cut 4 bases from V and 2 bases from J, with 5 bases between. Germline CDR1 is SQVTM and CDR2 is ANQGSEA. The CDR3 spans 11 residues. The origin of this receptor is a human donor with non-small cell lung cancer that progressed on radiotherapy plus ipilimumab. The chain employs TRBV29-1 and TRBJ1-2; D is uncertain. The starting material was peripheral blood, obtained from a patient treated with radiotherapy plus ipilimumab. CDR3 residues: CSVGENYGYTF. CDR3 nucleotide sequence: TGCAGCGTTGGGGAGAACTATGGCTACACCTTC.